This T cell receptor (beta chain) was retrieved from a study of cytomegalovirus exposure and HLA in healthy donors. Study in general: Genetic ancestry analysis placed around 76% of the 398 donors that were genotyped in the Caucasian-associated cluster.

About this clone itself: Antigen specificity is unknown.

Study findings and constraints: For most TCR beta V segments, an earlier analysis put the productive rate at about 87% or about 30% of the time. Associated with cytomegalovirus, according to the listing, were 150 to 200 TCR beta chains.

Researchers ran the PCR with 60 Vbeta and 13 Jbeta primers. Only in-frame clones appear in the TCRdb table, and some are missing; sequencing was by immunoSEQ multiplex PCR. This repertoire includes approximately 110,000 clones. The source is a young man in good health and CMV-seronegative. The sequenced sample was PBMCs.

CDR3 nucleotides: TGTGCCAGCAGTGGCCCGAGGGCGCTTGAAGGAAAACTGTTTTTT. Its protein product is CASSGPRALEGKLFF. The chain has TRBV6-1 and TRBJ1-4; D gene ambiguous. Germline-derived CDR1 and CDR2 are MNHNS and SASEGT. The CDR3 extends over 15 amino acids. The V end lost 4 bases, the J end lost 10 bases, and 19 bases lay between the germline ends.